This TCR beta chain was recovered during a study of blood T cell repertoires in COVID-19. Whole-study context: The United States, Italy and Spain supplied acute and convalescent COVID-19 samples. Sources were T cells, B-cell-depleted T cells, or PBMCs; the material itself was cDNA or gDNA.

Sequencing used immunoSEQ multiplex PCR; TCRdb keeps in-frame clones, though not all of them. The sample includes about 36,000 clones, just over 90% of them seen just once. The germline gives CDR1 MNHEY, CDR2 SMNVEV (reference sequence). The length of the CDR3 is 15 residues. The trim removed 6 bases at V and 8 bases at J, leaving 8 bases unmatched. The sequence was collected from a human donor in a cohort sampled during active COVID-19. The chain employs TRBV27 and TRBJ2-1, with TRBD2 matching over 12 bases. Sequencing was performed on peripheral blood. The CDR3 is CASSNLAGGRYEQFF. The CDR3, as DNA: TGTGCCAGCAGCAATCTAGCGGGAGGGCGGTATGAGCAGTTCTTC.